This T cell receptor beta chain was sequenced during a study of cytomegalovirus exposure and HLA in healthy donors. Broader study findings: The tendency of first-cohort TCR clusters to co-occur in the 120 or so validation repertoires was identified by a subsequent analysis. Rarity characterized most TCR sequences, yet some public TCRs appeared in many donors. Cytomegalovirus status was reportedly diagnosed by the classifier with high specificity and sensitivity.

Assay used: immunoSEQ multiplex PCR; TCRdb lists only in-frame clones, some missing. Of under 250,000 clones detected, around 78% appear once; the ten largest clones hold roughly 5.4%. To note about this clone: What it recognizes is unknown. A read error may account for a junction end that differs from germline.

Source material: PBMCs. The sequence derives from a woman under 30 in good health and CMV-seronegative.

The CDR3 nucleotides read TGTGCCTGGAGCATCCCCCCCAGCTTCTCCTTC. It yields the protein CAWSIPPSFSF. This chain joins TRBV30 and TRBJ1-2; D is ambiguous. Germline V lookup: CDR1 GTSNPN, CDR2 SVGIG (reference sequence). The CDR3 contains 11 residues.